The sequence of this TCR beta chain was determined in a study of T cell changes during pregnancy in multiple sclerosis. The CDR3 runs to 14 residues. Germline V gives CDR1 SGHNT, CDR2 YYREEE (reference sequence). J lost 5 bases, V lost 4 bases, and 6 bases had no gene match. TCRdb's copy holds only in-frame clones and misses some; the assay was immunoSEQ multiplex PCR. The top ten clones hold about 1.6% of a sample with around 110,000 clones, about 90% of them seen once. This clonotype was obtained from a female donor with multiple sclerosis, enrolled in a pregnancy study. The sequenced sample was peripheral blood, obtained before pregnancy. The rearrangement links TRBV5-4 to TRBJ2-1; 7 bases map to TRBD1. Here the CDR3 reads CASSQGQVDNEQFF. CDR3 nucleotide sequence: TGTGCCAGCAGCCAAGGACAGGTTGACAATGAGCAGTTCTTC. Drawing the rest from reference TRBV5-4 and TRBJ2-1, the complete variable domain is ETGVTQSPTHLIKTRGQQVTLRCSSQSGHNTVSWYQQALGQGPQFIFQYYREEENGRGNFPPRFSGLQFPNYSSELNVNALELDDSALYLCASSQGQVDNEQFFGPGTRLTVL.